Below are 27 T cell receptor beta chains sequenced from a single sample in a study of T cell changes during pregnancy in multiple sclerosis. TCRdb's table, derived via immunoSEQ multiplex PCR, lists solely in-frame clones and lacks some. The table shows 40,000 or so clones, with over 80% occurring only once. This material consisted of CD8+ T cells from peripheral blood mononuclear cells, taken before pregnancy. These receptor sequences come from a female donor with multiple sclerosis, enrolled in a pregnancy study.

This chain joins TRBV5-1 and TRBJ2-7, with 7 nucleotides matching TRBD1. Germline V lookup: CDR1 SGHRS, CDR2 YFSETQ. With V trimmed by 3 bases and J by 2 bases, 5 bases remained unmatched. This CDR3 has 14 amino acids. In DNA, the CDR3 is TGCGCCAGCAGCTGGAACAGGGGCCCCTACGAGCAGTACTTC. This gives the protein CASSWNRGPYEQYF.

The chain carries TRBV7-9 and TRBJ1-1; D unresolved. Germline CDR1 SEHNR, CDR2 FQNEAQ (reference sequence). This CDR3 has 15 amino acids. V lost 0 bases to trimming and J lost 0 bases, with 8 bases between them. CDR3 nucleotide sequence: TGTGCCAGCAGCTTAGCAGATCCTATGAACACTGAAGCTTTCTTT. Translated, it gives CASSLADPMNTEAFF.

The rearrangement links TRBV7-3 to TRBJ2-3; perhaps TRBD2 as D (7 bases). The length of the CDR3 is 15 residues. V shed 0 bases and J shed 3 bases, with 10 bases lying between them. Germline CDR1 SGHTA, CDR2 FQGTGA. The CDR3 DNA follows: TGTGCCAGCAGCTTAACGGGGGGGCCGACAGATACGCAGTATTTT. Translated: CASSLTGGPTDTQYF.

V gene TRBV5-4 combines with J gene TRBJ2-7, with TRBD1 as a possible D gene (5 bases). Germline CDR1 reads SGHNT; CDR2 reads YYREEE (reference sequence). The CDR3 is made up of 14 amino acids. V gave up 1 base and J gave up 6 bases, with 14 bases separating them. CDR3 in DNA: TGTGCCAGCAGCTTGAGGGCAGGGATCGGCGAGCAGTACTTC. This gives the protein CASSLRAGIGEQYF.

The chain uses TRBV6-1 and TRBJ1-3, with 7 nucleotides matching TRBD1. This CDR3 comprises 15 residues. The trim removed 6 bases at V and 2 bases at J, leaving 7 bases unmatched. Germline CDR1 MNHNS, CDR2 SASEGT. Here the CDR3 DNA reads TGTGCCAGCAGCTTGACAGGGAGTCCTGGAAACACCATATATTTT. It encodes CASSLTGSPGNTIYF.

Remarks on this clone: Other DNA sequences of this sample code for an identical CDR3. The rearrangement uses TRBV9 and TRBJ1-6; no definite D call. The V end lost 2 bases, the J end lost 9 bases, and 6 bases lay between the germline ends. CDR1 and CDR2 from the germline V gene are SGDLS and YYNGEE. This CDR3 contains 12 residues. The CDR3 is CASSVGSSPLHF. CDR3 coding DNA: TGTGCCAGCAGCGTGGGGAGTTCACCCCTCCACTTT. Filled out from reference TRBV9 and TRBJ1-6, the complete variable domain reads DSGVTQTPKHLITATGQRVTLRCSPRSGDLSVYWYQQSLDQGLQFLIQYYNGEERAKGNILERFSAQQFPDLHSELNLSSLELGDSALYFCASSVGSSPLHFGNGTRLTVT.

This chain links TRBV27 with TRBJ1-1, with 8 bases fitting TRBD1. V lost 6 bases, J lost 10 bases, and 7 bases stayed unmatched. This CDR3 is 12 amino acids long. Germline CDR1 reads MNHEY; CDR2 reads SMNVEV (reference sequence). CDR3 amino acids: CASSLIGQGAFF. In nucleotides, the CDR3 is TGTGCCAGCAGCCTGATAGGACAGGGAGCTTTCTTT.

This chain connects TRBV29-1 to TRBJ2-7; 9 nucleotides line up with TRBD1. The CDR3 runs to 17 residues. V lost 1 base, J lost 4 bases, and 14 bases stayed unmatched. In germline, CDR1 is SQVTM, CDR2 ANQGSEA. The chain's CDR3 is CSVEVGEGQGSFYEQYF. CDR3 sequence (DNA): TGCAGCGTTGAAGTAGGGGAGGGACAGGGAAGTTTTTACGAGCAGTACTTC.

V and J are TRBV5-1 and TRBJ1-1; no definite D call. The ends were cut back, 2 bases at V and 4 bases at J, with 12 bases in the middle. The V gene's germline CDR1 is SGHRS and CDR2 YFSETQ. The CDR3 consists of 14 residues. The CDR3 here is CASSFREGGTEAFF. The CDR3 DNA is TGCGCCAGCAGCTTCCGGGAAGGAGGCACTGAAGCTTTCTTT.

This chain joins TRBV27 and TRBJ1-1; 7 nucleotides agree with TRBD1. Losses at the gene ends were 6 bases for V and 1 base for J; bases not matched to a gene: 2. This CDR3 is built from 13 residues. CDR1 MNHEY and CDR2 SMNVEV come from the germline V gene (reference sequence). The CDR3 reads CASSRQGNTEAFF. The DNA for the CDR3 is TGTGCCAGCAGCCGACAGGGGAACACTGAAGCTTTCTTT.

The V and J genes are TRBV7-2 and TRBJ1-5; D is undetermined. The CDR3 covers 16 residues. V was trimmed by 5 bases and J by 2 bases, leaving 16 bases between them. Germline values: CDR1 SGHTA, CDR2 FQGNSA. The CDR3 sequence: CASSPGRGGGNQPQHF. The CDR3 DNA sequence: TGTGCCAGCAGCCCAGGCCGGGGTGGGGGCAATCAGCCCCAGCATTTT. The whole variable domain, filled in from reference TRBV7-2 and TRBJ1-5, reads GAGVSQSPSNKVTEKGKDVELRCDPISGHTALYWYRQSLGQGLEFLIYFQGNSAPDKSGLPSDRFSAERTGGSVSTLTIQRTQQEDSAVYLCASSPGRGGGNQPQHFGDGTRLSIL.

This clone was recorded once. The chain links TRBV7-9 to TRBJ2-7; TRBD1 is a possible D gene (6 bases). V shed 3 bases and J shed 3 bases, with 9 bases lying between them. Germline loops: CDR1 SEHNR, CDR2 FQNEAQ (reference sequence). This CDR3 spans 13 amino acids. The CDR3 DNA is TGTGCCAGCAGCTTGCAGGGGCGCTACGAGCAGTACTTC. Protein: CASSLQGRYEQYF.

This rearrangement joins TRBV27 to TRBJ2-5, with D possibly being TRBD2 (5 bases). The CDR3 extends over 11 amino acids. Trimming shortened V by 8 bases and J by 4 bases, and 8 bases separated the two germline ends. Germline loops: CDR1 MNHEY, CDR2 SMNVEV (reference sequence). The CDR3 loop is CASFGGETQYF. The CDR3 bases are TGTGCCAGCTTTGGAGGAGAGACCCAGTACTTC.

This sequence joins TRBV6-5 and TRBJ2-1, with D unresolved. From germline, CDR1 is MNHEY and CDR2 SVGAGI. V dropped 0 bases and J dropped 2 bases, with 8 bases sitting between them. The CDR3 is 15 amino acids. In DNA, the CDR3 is TGTGCCAGCAGTTACTCGCCGGGTCCCTACAATGAGCAGTTCTTC. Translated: CASSYSPGPYNEQFF.

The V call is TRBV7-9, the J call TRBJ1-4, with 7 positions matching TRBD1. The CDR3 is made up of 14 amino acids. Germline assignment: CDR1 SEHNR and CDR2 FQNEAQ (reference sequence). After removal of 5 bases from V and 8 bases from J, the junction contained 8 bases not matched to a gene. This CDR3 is CASSGTANFEKLFF. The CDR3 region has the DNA TGTGCCAGCAGCGGGACAGCAAACTTCGAAAAACTGTTTTTT.

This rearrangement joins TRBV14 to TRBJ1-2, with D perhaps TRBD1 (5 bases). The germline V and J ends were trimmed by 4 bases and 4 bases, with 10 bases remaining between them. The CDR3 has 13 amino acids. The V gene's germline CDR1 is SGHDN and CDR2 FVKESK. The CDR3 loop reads CASSPTDPYGYTF. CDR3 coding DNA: TGTGCCAGCAGCCCGACAGATCCCTATGGCTACACCTTC.

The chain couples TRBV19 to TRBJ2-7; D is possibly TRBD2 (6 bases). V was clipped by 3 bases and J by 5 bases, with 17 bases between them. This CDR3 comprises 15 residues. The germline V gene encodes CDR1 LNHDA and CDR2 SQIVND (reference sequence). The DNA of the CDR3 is TGTGCCAGTAGTATCGGAGGGGTGGGGCTGGACGAGCAGTACTTC. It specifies CASSIGGVGLDEQYF.

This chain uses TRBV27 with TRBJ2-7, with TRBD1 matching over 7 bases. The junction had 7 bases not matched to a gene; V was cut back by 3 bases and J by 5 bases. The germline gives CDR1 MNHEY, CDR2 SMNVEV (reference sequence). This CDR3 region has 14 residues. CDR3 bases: TGTGCCAGCAGTTTTAGACAGGGTGCGCACGAGCAGTACTTC. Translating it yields CASSFRQGAHEQYF.

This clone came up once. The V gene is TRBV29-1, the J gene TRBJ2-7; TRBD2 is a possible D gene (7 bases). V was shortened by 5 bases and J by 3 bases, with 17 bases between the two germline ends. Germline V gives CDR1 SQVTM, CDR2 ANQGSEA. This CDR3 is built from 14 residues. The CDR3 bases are TGCAGCGTTCCTAGGGGGGAGGGAAACTACGAGCAGTACTTC. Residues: CSVPRGEGNYEQYF.

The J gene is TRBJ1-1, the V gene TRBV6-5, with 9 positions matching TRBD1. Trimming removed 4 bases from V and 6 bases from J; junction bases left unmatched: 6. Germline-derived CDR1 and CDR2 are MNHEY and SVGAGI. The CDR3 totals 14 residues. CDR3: CASSSGQGISEAFF. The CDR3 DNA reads TGTGCCAGCAGTTCCGGACAGGGGATCTCTGAAGCTTTCTTT.

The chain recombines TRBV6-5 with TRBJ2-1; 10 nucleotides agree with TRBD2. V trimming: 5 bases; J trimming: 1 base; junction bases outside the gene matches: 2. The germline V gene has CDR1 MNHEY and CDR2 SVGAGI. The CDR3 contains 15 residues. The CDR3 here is CASSPSGSSYNEQFF. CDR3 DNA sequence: TGTGCCAGCAGTCCTAGCGGGAGTTCCTACAATGAGCAGTTCTTC.

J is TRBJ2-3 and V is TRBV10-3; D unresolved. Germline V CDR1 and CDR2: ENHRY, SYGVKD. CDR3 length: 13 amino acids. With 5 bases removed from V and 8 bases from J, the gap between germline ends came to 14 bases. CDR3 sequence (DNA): TGTGCCATCAGTTCCAGTAATGTTGGTACGCAGTATTTT. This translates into CAISSSNVGTQYF.

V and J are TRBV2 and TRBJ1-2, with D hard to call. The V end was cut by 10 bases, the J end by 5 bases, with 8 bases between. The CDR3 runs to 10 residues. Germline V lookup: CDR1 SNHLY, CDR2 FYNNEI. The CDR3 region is CATGGYGYTF. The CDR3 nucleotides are TGTGCCACCGGCGGATATGGCTACACCTTC.

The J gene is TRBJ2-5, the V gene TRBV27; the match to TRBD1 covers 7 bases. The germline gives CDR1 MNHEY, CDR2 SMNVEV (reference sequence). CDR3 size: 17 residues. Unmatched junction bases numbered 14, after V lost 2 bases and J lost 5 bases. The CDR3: CASSLMRTGYSGETQYF. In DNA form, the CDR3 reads TGTGCCAGCAGTTTAATGCGGACAGGCTATTCGGGGGAGACCCAGTACTTC.

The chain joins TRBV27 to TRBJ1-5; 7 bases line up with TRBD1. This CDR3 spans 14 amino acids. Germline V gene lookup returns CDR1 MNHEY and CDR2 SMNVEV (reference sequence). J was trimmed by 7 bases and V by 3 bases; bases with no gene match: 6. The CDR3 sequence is CASSLSDRTQPQHF. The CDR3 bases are TGTGCCAGCAGTTTGTCGGACAGGACGCAGCCCCAGCATTTT.

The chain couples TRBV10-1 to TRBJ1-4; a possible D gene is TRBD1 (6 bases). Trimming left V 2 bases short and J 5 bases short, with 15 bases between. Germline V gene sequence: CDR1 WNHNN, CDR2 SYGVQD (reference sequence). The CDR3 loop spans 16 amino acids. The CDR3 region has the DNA TGCGCCAGCAGTGAGAGGGGGGGAGGGCTGAATGAAAAACTGTTTTTT. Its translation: CASSERGGGLNEKLFF.

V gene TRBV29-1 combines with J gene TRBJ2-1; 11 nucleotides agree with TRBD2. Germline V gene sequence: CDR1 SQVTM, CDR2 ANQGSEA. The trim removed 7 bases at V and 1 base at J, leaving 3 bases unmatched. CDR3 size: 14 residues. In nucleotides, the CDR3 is TGCAGCGGCATAGCGGGAGGGTCCTACAATGAGCAGTTCTTC. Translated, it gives CSGIAGGSYNEQFF.